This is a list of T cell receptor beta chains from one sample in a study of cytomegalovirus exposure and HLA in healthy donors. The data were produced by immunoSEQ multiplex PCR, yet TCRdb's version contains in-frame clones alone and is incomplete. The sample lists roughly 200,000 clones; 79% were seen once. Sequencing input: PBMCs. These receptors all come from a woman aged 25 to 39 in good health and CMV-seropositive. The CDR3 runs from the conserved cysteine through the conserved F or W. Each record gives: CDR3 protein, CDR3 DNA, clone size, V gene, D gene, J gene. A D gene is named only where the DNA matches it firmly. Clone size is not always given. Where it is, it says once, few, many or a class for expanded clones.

CASSVTGGTQPQHF,TGTGCCAGCAGCGTAACAGGGGGCACTCAGCCCCAGCATTTT,.,TRBV9,TRBD1,TRBJ1-5
CASSLSASFSRYGYTF,TGTGCCAGCAGTTTATCGGCTAGCTTTTCCCGCTATGGCTACACCTTC,.,TRBV27,.,TRBJ1-2
CASSPSSSGANVLTF,TGTGCCAGCAGCCCATCGAGCTCTGGGGCCAACGTCCTGACTTTC,.,TRBV6-5,.,TRBJ2-6
CASSLTGTGAAEQYF,TGCGCCAGCAGCCTAACCGGGACAGGGGCAGCCGAGCAGTACTTC,.,TRBV4-3,TRBD1,TRBJ2-7
CASREITGELFF,TGTGCAAGCAGGGAGATCACCGGGGAGCTGTTTTTT,.,TRBV7-6,.,TRBJ2-2
CAISEIGGSGNEQYF,TGTGCCATCAGTGAGATAGGCGGGAGTGGTAACGAGCAGTACTTC,few,TRBV10-3,TRBD2,TRBJ2-7
CASSSYRGEKLFF,TGTGCCAGCAGTTCCTACAGGGGGGAAAAACTGTTTTTT,.,TRBV27,TRBD1,TRBJ1-4
CASSFRQGDTEAFF,TGTGCCAGCAGCTTCCGACAGGGAGACACTGAAGCTTTCTTT,.,TRBV11-2,TRBD1,TRBJ1-1
CASKGSGEYGYTF,TGTGCCAGCAAAGGTTCAGGGGAGTACGGCTACACCTTC,.,TRBV2,.,TRBJ1-2
CASNFPSASTDTQYF,TGCGCCAGCAACTTCCCTAGCGCAAGCACAGATACGCAGTATTTT,.,TRBV5-1,.,TRBJ2-3
CASSEGRETQYF,TGTGCCAGCAGTGAAGGGAGAGAGACCCAGTACTTC,.,TRBV6-1,.,TRBJ2-5
CASSEWEGDAFF,TGTGCCAGCAGTGAATGGGAGGGGGATGCGTTCTTC,.,TRBV25-1,.,TRBJ2-1
CASSPPLEETRGYTF,TGTGCCAGCTCACCACCGCTGGAGGAGACGAGGGGCTACACCTTC,.,TRBV18,.,TRBJ1-2
CSVRRGLEQYF,TGCAGTGTTAGGCGTGGGCTCGAGCAGTACTTC,.,TRBV20-1,.,TRBJ2-7
CAWSLVSDADGYTF,TGTGCCTGGAGTTTGGTCAGTGACGCGGATGGCTACACCTTC,.,TRBV30,.,TRBJ1-2
CASSQGTRTRPHHEQYF,TGCGCCAGCAGCCAAGGTACCAGGACTAGACCTCACCACGAGCAGTACTTC,.,TRBV4-1,TRBD2,TRBJ2-7
CASSSPGTSGRSTDTQYF,TGTGCCAGCAGCTCACCCGGGACTAGCGGGAGAAGCACAGATACGCAGTATTTT,once,TRBV13,TRBD2,TRBJ2-3
CASSFSGSSDYEQYF,TGTGCCAGCAGCTTTAGCGGGAGCTCGGATTACGAGCAGTACTTC,.,TRBV7-2,TRBD2,TRBJ2-7
CASSFAGEFQETQYF,TGCGCCAGCAGCTTTGCAGGGGAGTTCCAAGAGACCCAGTACTTC,few,TRBV5-1,.,TRBJ2-5
CASFDPGTGHNEQFF,TGTGCCAGCTTCGACCCCGGGACAGGGCACAATGAGCAGTTCTTC,.,TRBV5-4,TRBD1,TRBJ2-1
CASSGAGTTGELFF,TGTGCCAGCAGTGGGGCGGGGACCACCGGGGAGCTGTTTTTT,.,TRBV27,.,TRBJ2-2
CAWQGNGQPQHF,TGTGCCTGGCAGGGGAACGGTCAGCCCCAGCATTTT,few,TRBV30,.,TRBJ1-5
CATSNRISYEQYF,TGTGCCACCAGCAACAGGATCTCCTACGAGCAGTACTTC,.,TRBV15,.,TRBJ2-7
CASSLAGRGAGANVLTF,TGTGCCAGCAGCTTAGCAGGGCGGGGCGCTGGGGCCAACGTCCTGACTTTC,.,TRBV11-3,.,TRBJ2-6
CASSGRLAGVNYNEQFF,TGTGCCAGCAGCGGCCGACTAGCGGGAGTAAACTACAATGAGCAGTTCTTC,few,TRBV11-2,TRBD2,TRBJ2-1
CASSIDGTPYNQPQHF,TGTGCCAGTAGTATAGATGGGACACCATACAATCAGCCCCAGCATTTT,.,TRBV19,.,TRBJ1-5
CSVSGGNEQYF,TGCAGCGTGTCGGGGGGGAATGAGCAGTACTTC,.,TRBV29-1,TRBD2,TRBJ2-7
CASSQDPDSNEKLFF,TGCGCCAGCAGCCAAGACCCGGACTCAAATGAAAAACTGTTTTTT,.,TRBV4-3,.,TRBJ1-4
CASSVSGGHKEQYF,TGTGCCAGCAGCGTTTCAGGGGGCCATAAGGAGCAGTACTTC,.,TRBV5-8,TRBD1,TRBJ2-7
CASSLAGENEQYF,TGCGCCAGCAGCTTGGCAGGGGAGAACGAGCAGTACTTC,.,TRBV5-1,.,TRBJ2-7
CASRLNYIPPCSSGGPLYNEQFF,TGTGCAAGTCGCTTAAATTATATCCCCCCATGCTCTAGCGGGGGGCCCCTCTACAATGAGCAGTTCTTC,.,TRBV12-2,.,TRBJ2-1